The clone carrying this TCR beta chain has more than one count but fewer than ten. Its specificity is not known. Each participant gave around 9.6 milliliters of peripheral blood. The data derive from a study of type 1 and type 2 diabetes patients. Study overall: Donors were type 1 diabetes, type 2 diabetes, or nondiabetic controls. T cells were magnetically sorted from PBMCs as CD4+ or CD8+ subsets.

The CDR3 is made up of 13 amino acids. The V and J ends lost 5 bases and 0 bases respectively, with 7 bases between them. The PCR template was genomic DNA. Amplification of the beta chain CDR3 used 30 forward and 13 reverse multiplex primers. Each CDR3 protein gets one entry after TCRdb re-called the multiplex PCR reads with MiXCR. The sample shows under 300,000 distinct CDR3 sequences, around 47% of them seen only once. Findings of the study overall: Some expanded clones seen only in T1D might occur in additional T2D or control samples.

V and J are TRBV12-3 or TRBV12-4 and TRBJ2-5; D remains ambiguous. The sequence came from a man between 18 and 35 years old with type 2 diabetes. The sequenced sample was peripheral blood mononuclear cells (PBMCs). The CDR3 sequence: CASSRNNQETQYF. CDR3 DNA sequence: TGTGCCAGCAGTAGGAACAACCAAGAGACCCAGTACTTC.